This section outlines one T cell receptor (beta chain) sequence together with its context. Its antigen is still unknown. With a J-beta primer mix and a sample-barcoded 5' primer, a second PCR ran about 6 to 11 cycles. Per-sample output comprised a minimum of 2.5 million paired-end reads containing CDR3. TCRdb reprocessed the 5' RACE reads with MiXCR, giving one entry per CDR3 protein. The sample gives hundreds of thousands of distinct CDR3 sequences, around 21% of which show up once; roughly 3.7% is in the top ten. These data come from a study of blood T cells in healthy people across ages. General observations from the study: Roughly linearly, TCR beta diversity per million T cells fell as age increased. Researchers said unsorted PBMCs prevented a conclusive naive versus antigen-experienced comparison.

Caucasian individuals from Russia who were healthy and aged roughly 6 to 95 acted as donors. Germline CDR1 reads KGHSH; CDR2 reads LQKENI. The CDR3 has 15 amino acids. This chain links TRBV18 with TRBJ2-5, with a weak D call TRBD2 (7 bases). The end of the DNA aligns better with TRBJ2-7, so the J call may be wrong. Sample: blood. The clonotype originates from an older man in good health. Written as DNA, the CDR3 is TGTGCCAGCTCACCAGAGGCGGGGGCAATCTACGAGCAGTACTTC. This codes for CASSPEAGAIYEQYF.